The present entry profiles one T cell receptor beta chain with its context. This record belongs to a study of tumor-infiltrating lymphocytes in localized non-small cell lung cancer. Sequencing used immunoSEQ multiplex PCR; TCRdb keeps in-frame clones, though not all of them. The repertoire includes under 15,000 clones, more than 75% of them detected once, and under 10% sits in the top ten. The CDR3 sequence is 16 residues long. Germline V lookup: CDR1 SGHDT, CDR2 YYEEEE. Between the trimmed V and J ends, which lost 0 bases and 2 bases, there was a span of 12 bases. The V call is TRBV5-6, the J call TRBJ2-1; tentatively, D is TRBD1 (6 bases). The specimen was lung tumor tissue. The origin of this receptor is a human donor with non-small cell lung cancer. CDR3 bases: TGTGCCAGCAGCTTGGGGACAGCAACTACCTACAATGAGCAGTTCTTC. Residues: CASSLGTATTYNEQFF.